This record concerns one T cell receptor (beta chain) sequence. Its target is not known. The PCR was carried out with 60 Vbeta primers and 13 Jbeta primers. TCRdb's copy holds only in-frame clones and misses some; the assay was immunoSEQ multiplex PCR. The sample consists of around 150,000 clones, around 72% of them appearing once. The source of the sample is a study of cytomegalovirus exposure and HLA in healthy donors. Study findings and constraints: It is likely that the observed cluster of highly shared sequence variants was a sequencing artifact. Common viral pathogens seemed, in a later analysis, to connect with several of the most significant clusters.

Each donor's status was that of a healthy bone marrow donor. CDR3 length: 19 residues. Germline values: CDR1 ENHRY, CDR2 SYGVKD. Trimming removed 3 bases at V and 0 bases at J, with 18 bases between. The receptor was derived from a man between 50 and 59 years old in good health and CMV-seropositive. This rearrangement joins TRBV10-3 to TRBJ2-6; D is possibly TRBD1 (6 bases). Sequenced material: PBMCs. The CDR3 protein is CAISDQRGNPSSGANVLTF. In nucleotides, the CDR3 is TGTGCCATCAGTGATCAAAGGGGGAATCCAAGCTCTGGGGCCAACGTCCTGACTTTC.